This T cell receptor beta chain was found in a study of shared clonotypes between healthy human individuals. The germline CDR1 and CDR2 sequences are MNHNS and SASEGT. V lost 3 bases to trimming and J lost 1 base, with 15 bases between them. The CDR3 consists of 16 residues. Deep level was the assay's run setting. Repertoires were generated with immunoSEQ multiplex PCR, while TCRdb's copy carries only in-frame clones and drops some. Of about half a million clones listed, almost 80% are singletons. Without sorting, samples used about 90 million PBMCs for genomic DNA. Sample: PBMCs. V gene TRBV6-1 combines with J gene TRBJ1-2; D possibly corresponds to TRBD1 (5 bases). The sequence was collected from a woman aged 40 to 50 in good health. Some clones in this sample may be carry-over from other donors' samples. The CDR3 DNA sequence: TGTGCCAGCAGTGAGTCTGCGGGGCCGAATAACTATGGCTACACCTTC. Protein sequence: CASSESAGPNNYGYTF.